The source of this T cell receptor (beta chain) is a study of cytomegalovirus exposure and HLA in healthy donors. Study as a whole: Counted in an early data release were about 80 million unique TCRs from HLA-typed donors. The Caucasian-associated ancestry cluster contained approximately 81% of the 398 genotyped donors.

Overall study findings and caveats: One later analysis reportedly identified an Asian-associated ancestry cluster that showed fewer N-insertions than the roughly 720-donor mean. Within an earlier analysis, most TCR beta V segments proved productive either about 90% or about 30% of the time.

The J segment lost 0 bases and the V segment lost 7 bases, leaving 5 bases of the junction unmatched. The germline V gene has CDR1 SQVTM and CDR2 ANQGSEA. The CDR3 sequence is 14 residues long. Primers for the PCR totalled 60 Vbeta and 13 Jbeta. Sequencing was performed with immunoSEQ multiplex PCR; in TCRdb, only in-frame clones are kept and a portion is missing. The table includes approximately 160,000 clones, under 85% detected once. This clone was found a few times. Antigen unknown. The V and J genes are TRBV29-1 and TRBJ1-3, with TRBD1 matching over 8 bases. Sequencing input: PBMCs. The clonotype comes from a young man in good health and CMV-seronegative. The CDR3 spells CSARTGSSGNTIYF. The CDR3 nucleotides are TGCAGCGCTAGGACAGGGAGCTCTGGAAACACCATATATTTT. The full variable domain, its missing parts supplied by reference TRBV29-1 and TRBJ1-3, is SAVISQKPSRDICQRGTSLTIQCQVDSQVTMMFWYRQQPGQSLTLIATANQGSEATYESGFVIDKFPISRPNLTFSTLTVSNMSPEDSSIYLCSARTGSSGNTIYFGEGSWLTVV.